Described below is a single T cell receptor (beta chain) sequence and its context. The target antigen is unknown. Trimming left V 2 bases short and J 3 bases short, with 14 bases between. The germline V gene encodes CDR1 SGHRS and CDR2 YFSETQ. This CDR3 region has 16 residues. Every donor was a healthy person donating bone marrow. The record originates from a study of cytomegalovirus exposure and HLA in healthy donors. Findings of the study overall: Specificity for CMV antigens was confirmed in vitro for three of the CMV-associated chains.

The PCR contained 60 Vbeta and 13 Jbeta primers. Using immunoSEQ multiplex PCR, the repertoire was profiled, and TCRdb retains in-frame clones only, with some absent. The table shows 90,000 to 150,000 clones, with 65% to 80% occurring only once. The rearrangement uses TRBV5-1 and TRBJ1-4, with a tentative D call TRBD1 (5 bases). This receptor was taken from a human donor in good health. The source material was PBMCs. CDR3 sequence reads: CASSFSFDSPNEKLFF. The DNA for the CDR3 is TGCGCCAGCAGCTTCTCCTTTGACAGTCCTAATGAAAAACTGTTTTTT.